This T cell receptor beta chain was recovered during a study of cytomegalovirus exposure and HLA in healthy donors (dated by TCRdb to between 2016 and 2019). Background for the entire study: An earlier analysis of fewer than 750 of the donors reported 276 Gb of sequence data and around 120 million unique TCR beta sequences obtained from about 200 million T cells. An early release that covered about 640 HLA-typed donors contained approximately 320 gigabases of sequencing data and tens of millions of unique TCR sequences. Among the approximately 430 genotyped donors, approximately 76% belonged to the genetic ancestry cluster associated with self-reported Caucasian donors. The aim of the study was to test whether cataloging public T cell receptors could identify signatures of past pathogen exposure. Using immunosequencing, the study profiled T cell repertoires from 666 subjects and related those repertoires to cytomegalovirus serostatus. In addition to the first cohort of roughly 670 subjects, a separate validation cohort of 120 different subjects was used. The study combined high-throughput TCR immunosequencing, statistical association of individual TCRs with disease status, and machine learning to predict cytomegalovirus infection status. In a later analysis, previously published TCR beta repertoires from about 670 donors were re-analyzed and high-resolution HLA genotyping was added so that TCR occurrence patterns could be studied. In the later analysis, no new phenotypic data were used to find candidate immune exposures; instead, reliance was placed on TCR beta sequences and their occurrence across donors. An earlier analysis of about 620 of the donors applied high-throughput TCR beta sequencing to assess whether each TCR beta V gene segment acted as functional or pseudogenic. Donor age, sex, ethnicity and CMV serostatus were compiled alongside the repertoire data. In a later genetic analysis, genome-wide SNP genotypes for about 65% of the roughly 700 donors were used, and that subset was treated as a discovery cohort. Every repertoire in the discovery cohort had been generated on one and the same sequencing platform. HLA typing included class I and class II loci at four-digit resolution. The number of donors typed differed by locus, with 629-630 for A, B, C, DRB1 and DQB1, 522 for DQA1, 606 for DPA1, and some 450 for DPB1. Four to six DR-DQ haplotypes were handled as single units for association and clustering, since linkage in the cohort was strong. Across 300 to 500 genotyped donors of the cohort, an average of about 240,000 unique TCR beta nucleotide sequences per donor were sequenced, and approximately 17% of those sequences were non-productive. What the authors observed across the whole study: In a later analysis, HLA-associated TCR beta chains showed more clonal expansion and lower generation probabilities than non-associated chains that were equally common. Strong co-occurrence of HLA alleles, especially DR and DQ, made assigning TCR associations to individual alleles difficult. In the study, about 150 TCR beta chains were listed as associated with cytomegalovirus. Several of the top co-occurrence clusters appeared to be linked to parvovirus B19, influenza, CMV and Epstein-Barr virus, according to a later analysis. The presence/absence analyses assumed that sequencing depth was roughly uniform across donors, and that assumption may not be true. Linkage disequilibrium might explain the correlated functional status among segregating V segments, but an unknown experimental factor could not be excluded. A later genetic analysis reported fewer N-insertions in productive TCRs among donors in an Asian-associated ancestry cluster than the roughly 620-donor mean. According to the authors, the approach could potentially be generalized to other disease states and immunological phenotypes. This cohort had only TCR beta chains sequenced, and the lack of alpha or paired-chain data limited which features could be detected. Most CMV-associated TCR beta chains appeared to be HLA-restricted in a later analysis, and the HLA associations seemed to be driven largely by CMV exposure. In a later analysis, the rate of TCR association differed among HLA loci, with DRB1 alleles having the most associated TCRs and HLA-C alleles having the fewest. A few of the identified cytomegalovirus-associated TCR beta chains were confirmed in vitro to be specific for cytomegalovirus antigens. Broadly in line with IMGT annotations, most TCR beta V segments showed up in productive rearrangements about 87% or about 30% of the time in an earlier analysis of several hundred of the donors. Some IMGT-functional V segments, including TRBV6-2 and TRBV6-3, could not be distinguished by the 87-base-pair reads and were therefore excluded. While some public TCRs were present in many individuals, most TCR sequences turned up only very rarely across donors. A later genetic analysis associated a missense DCLRE1C variant with V-gene and J-gene trimming of TCR beta chains, and an independent cohort replicated the association. A further reported finding was that TCR beta sequences accurately predicted the HLA-A and HLA-B alleles for most subjects in the first cohort. A later analysis associated about 17,000 TCR beta sequences with specific HLA alleles at a false discovery rate of 0.05. HLA typing was unavailable for some donors at each locus, so association tests used only the typed subset. CMV serostatus was the only immune exposure information available for the cohort. The classifier was reported to diagnose cytomegalovirus status with high specificity and sensitivity in both the original cohort and the validation cohort. Roughly 17 rarely observed V segments, including chromosome 9 orphons, were excluded from the earlier analysis of some 590 of the donors because counts were too low. A cluster of highly shared sequence variants was judged likely to be a technical artifact of the sequencing pipeline.

In total, about 650 healthy bone marrow donors made up the cohort. At the time of sampling, every cohort member was nominally healthy, though immune exposures that went unrecorded were likely present. The donor was CMV seronegative and belonged to the group of several hundred seronegative cohort members. A peripheral blood sample was collected from each donor, and TCR beta sequencing was performed on peripheral blood mononuclear cells. The Qiagen DNeasy Blood Extraction Kit was used to extract genomic DNA from the blood cell samples. Worth noting for this clone: There is no known antigen for this receptor. It has no much larger one-base neighbor in the sample; base qualities were not kept.

Preparation of the library involved the immunoSEQ multiplex PCR assay. For the multiplex PCR, a mixture combining 60 forward primers for TCR Vbeta segments and 13 reverse primers for TCR Jbeta segments was used. The CDR3 region of rearranged TCR beta genes was amplified from genomic DNA with a multiplex PCR assay. The amplified TCR beta libraries were sequenced on the Illumina HiSeq System as 87-base-pair reads. The authors' pipeline ran thus. Across the roughly 700 repertoires, a later analysis counted tens of millions of unique TCR beta chains, 9.5 million to 12 million of which were shared by at least two donors. To remove PCR and sequencing errors, raw reads were error-corrected and collapsed into unique sequences using a nearest-neighbor algorithm that merged closely related sequences. To assign V, D and J gene segments, CDR3 sequences were aligned to IMGT reference sequences. For a sequence to be retained, a match of at least six nucleotides was required to both a V gene segment and a J gene segment. A rearrangement was called productive if the CDR3 had no stop codons and remained in frame with V and J, and every other rearrangement was called non-productive. CDR3 was defined by IMGT convention, running from the second conserved V-encoded cysteine to the conserved J-encoded phenylalanine. Sequences without an unambiguous match to a single V gene segment were excluded from the earlier analysis of 500 to 700 of the donors. In an earlier analysis of approximately 590 of the donors, V segments were called functional above 56.7% productive rearrangements and were called segregating when the between-donor standard deviation exceeded 5%. A statistical classification framework was built for diagnosing cytomegalovirus status from the catalog of TCR beta chain sequences. In a later analysis, V and J genes were assigned by comparing TCR nucleotide sequences against IMGT/GENE-DB human TR gene sequences. In a later analysis, CDR3 sequences and most-parsimonious VDJ recombination scenarios were assigned using the TCRdist pipeline. In a later analysis, every TCR beta chain was defined by the combination of its CDR3 amino acid sequence and its V-gene family, and reads without a unique V-gene family were dropped. A later analysis removed 550 to 650 highly shared, low-generation-probability nucleotide sequences to deal with suspected cross-contamination and a sequencing artifact. A later analysis calculated a clonal expansion index for each public chain from normalized within-repertoire ranks of inferred template counts. In a later analysis, generation probabilities were computed with a VDJ recombination model fitted to out-of-frame rearrangements, and the resulting probabilities were checked against IGoR. A later analysis scored TCR-TCR, TCR-HLA and TCR-CMV co-occurrence with hypergeometric tests, applying a repertoire-size bias correction to TCR pairs. False discovery rates were estimated in a later analysis by permuting HLA or CMV assignments 20 times. In a later analysis, co-occurring TCRs were grouped using DBSCAN, with TCRdist sequence similarity added in when clustering inside HLA-allele-positive subsets. For co-occurrence clustering, repertoires with fewer than 30,000 or more than 120,000 public chains were excluded, along with several repertoires with anomalous nucleotide sharing. TCRdb took over this immuneACCESS table, retaining in-frame rearrangements with V and J assigned. Such tables are incomplete; in checked studies, under half of the missing clones stem from an unresolved V gene, and the remainder is unexplained. V and J calls and clone size are copied from that table; D and trimming were computed from the DNA. This sample comprises over 100,000 clones, roughly 80% of them detected only once. Of the sample, approximately 7.8% falls within the top ten clones.

The CDR3 covers 15 residues, taking in both the cysteine and the phenylalanine. The sequence is cut down to CDR3 DNA, 45 bases in frame from base 1. The germline V gene (reference sequence) gives CDR1 as MNHEY and CDR2 as SMNVEV. Unmatched junction bases come to 7, with V trimmed by 6 bases and J by 3 bases. Specimen: PBMCs. The sequence derives from a male donor in good health and CMV-seronegative. The chain employs TRBV27 and TRBJ2-5, with TRBD2 identical over 10 junction bases. The nucleotides read TGTGCCAGCAGGGGGGCGGGGACTAGCGAAGAGACCCAGTACTTC. It translates as CASRGAGTSEETQYF.